The present entry profiles one T cell receptor beta chain with its context. The V and J ends lost 1 base and 2 bases respectively, with 20 bases between them. The length of the CDR3 is 18 residues. CDR1 is LNHNV, CDR2 YYDKDF, per germline (reference sequence). The data were taken from a study of T cell responses to AZD1222 COVID-19 vaccine. On the study more broadly: Pooling was applied to second doses at about 4 or about 12 weeks.

This table comes from immunoSEQ multiplex PCR, and its TCRdb copy is limited to in-frame clones, with some not included. The table includes 150,000 to 200,000 clones, over 90% detected once. J is TRBJ1-2 and V is TRBV15, with D maybe TRBD1 (5 bases). Sequenced material: peripheral blood, taken on day 0 of AZD1222 vaccination. This clonotype was obtained from an adult in good health. The CDR3 loop is CATSRGSLGRERNYGYTF. CDR3 nucleotides: TGTGCCACCAGCAGAGGGTCCCTTGGCAGGGAGAGAAACTATGGCTACACCTTC. Full variable domain (remainder filled in from reference TRBV15 and TRBJ1-2): DAMVIQNPRYQVTQFGKPVTLSCSQTLNHNVMYWYQQKSSQAPKLLFHYYDKDFNNEADTPDNFQSRRPNTSFCFLDIRSPGLGDTAMYLCATSRGSLGRERNYGYTFGSGTRLTVV.